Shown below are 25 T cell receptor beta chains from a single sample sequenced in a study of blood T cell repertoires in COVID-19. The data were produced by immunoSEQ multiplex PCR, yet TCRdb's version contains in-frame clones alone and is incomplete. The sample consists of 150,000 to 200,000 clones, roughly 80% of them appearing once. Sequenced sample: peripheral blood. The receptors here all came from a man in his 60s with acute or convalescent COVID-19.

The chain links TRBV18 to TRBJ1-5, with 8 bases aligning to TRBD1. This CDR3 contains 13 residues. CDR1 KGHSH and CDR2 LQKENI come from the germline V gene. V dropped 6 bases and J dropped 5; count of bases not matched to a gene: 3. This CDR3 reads CASSTGDYQPQHF. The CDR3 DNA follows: TGTGCCAGCTCGACAGGGGACTATCAGCCCCAGCATTTT.

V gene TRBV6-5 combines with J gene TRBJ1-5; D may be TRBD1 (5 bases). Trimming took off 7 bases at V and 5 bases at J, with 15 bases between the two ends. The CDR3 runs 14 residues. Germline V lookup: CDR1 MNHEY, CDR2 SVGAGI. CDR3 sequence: CASTGHSGDQPQHF. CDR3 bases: TGTGCCAGCACTGGACACTCGGGGGATCAGCCCCAGCATTTT.

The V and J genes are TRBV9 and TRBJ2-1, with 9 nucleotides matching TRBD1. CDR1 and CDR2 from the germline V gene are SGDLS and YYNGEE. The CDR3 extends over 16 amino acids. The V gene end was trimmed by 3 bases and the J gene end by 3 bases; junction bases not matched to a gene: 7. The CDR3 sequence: CASSAPGQGFYNEQFF. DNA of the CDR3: TGTGCCAGCAGCGCCCCGGGACAGGGTTTCTACAATGAGCAGTTCTTC.

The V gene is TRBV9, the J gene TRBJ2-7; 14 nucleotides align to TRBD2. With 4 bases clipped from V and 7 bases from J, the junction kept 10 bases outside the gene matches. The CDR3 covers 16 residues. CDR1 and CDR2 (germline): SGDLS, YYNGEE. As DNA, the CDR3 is TGTGCCAGCAGCCCTCAGGGACTAGCGGGAGTCGGGGAGCAGTACTTC. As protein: CASSPQGLAGVGEQYF. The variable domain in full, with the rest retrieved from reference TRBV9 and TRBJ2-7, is DSGVTQTPKHLITATGQRVTLRCSPRSGDLSVYWYQQSLDQGLQFLIQYYNGEERAKGNILERFSAQQFPDLHSELNLSSLELGDSALYFCASSPQGLAGVGEQYFGPGTRLTVT.

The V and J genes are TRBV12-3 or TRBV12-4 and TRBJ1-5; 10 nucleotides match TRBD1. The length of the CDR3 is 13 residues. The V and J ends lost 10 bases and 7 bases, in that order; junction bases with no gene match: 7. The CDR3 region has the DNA TGTGCCACCGCGACAGGGGGCGTACAGCCCCAGCATTTT. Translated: CATATGGVQPQHF.

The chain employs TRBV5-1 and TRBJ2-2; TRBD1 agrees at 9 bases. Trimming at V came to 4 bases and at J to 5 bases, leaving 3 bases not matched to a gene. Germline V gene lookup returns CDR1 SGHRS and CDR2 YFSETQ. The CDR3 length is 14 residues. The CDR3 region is CASSAGTGTGELFF. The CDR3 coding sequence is TGCGCCAGCAGCGCCGGGACAGGGACCGGGGAGCTGTTTTTT.

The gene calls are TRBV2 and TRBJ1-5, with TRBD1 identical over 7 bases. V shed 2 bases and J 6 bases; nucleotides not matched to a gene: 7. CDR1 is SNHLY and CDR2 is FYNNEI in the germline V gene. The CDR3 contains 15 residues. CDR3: CASSEQGQAVQPQHF. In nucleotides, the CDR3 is TGTGCCAGCAGTGAACAAGGACAGGCCGTTCAGCCCCAGCATTTT. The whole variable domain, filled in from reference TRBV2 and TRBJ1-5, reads EPEVTQTPSHQVTQMGQEVILRCVPISNHLYFYWYRQILGQKVEFLVSFYNNEISEKSEIFDDQFSVERPDGSNFTLKIRSTKLEDSAMYFCASSEQGQAVQPQHFGDGTRLSIL.

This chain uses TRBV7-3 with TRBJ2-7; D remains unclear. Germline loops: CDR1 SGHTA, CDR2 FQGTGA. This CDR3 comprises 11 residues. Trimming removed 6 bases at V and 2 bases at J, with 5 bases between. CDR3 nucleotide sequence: TGTGCCAGCAGTGTTACCTACGAGCAGTACTTC. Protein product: CASSVTYEQYF.

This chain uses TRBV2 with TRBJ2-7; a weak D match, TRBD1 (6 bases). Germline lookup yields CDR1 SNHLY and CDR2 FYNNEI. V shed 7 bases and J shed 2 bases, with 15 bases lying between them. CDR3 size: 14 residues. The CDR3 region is CASNEVRGPYEQYF. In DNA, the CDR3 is TGTGCCAGCAACGAAGTCAGGGGCCCCTACGAGCAGTACTTC.

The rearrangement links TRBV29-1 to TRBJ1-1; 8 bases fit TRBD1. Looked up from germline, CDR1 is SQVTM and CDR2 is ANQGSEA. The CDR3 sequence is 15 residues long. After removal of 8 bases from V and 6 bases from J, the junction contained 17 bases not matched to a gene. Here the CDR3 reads CSTTAPDRGSAEAFF. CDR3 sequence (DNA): TGCAGCACGACTGCCCCCGACAGGGGATCAGCTGAAGCTTTCTTT.

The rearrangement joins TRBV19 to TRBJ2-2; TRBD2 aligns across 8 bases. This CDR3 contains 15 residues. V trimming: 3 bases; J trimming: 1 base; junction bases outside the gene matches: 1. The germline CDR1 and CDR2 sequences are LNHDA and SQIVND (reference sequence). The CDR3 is CASSITSGNTGELFF. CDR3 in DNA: TGTGCCAGTAGTATTACTAGCGGGAACACCGGGGAGCTGTTTTTT.

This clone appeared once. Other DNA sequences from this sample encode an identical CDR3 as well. CDR3 loop: CASSYGGLNTEAFF. Here the CDR3 DNA reads TGTGCCAGCAGTTACGGAGGGTTGAACACTGAAGCTTTCTTT. This chain links TRBV6-5 with TRBJ1-1; D is unclear. V lost 2 bases and J lost 0, with 7 bases in between. Per germline, CDR1 MNHEY and CDR2 SVGAGI. The CDR3 totals 14 residues.

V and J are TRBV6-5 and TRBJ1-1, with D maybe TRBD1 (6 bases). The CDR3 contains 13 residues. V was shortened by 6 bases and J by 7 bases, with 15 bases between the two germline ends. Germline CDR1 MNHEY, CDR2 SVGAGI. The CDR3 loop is CASSRRKDSEAFF. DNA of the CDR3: TGTGCCAGCAGCCGTCGTAAGGACAGTGAAGCTTTCTTT.

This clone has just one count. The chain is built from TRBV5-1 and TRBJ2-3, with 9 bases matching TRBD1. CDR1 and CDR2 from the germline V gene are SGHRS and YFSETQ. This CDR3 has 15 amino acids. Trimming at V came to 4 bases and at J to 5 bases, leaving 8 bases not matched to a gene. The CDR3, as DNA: TGCGCCAGCAGCACCGGGACAGGGAGCGGAGATACGCAGTATTTT. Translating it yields CASSTGTGSGDTQYF.

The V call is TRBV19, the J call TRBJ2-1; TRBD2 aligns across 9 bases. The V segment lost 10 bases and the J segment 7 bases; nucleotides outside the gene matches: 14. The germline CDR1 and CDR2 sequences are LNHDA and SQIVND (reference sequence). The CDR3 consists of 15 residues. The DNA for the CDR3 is TGTGCCACCAGAAGAGGCGGGGGGGCCGGTAATGAGCAGTTCTTC. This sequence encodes CATRRGGGAGNEQFF. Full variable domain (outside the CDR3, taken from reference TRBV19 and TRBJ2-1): DGGITQSPKYLFRKEGQNVTLSCEQNLNHDAMYWYRQDPGQGLRLIYYSQIVNDFQKGDIAEGYSVSREKKESFPLTVTSAQKNPTAFYLCATRRGGGAGNEQFFGPGTRLTVL.

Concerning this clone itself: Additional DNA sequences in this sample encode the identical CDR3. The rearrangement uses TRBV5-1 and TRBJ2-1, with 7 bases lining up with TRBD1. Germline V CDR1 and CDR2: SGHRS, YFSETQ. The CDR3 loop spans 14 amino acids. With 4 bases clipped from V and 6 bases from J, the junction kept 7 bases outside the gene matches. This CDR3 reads CASSLASGGNEQFF. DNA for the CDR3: TGCGCCAGCAGCCTAGCTTCAGGGGGCAATGAGCAGTTCTTC.

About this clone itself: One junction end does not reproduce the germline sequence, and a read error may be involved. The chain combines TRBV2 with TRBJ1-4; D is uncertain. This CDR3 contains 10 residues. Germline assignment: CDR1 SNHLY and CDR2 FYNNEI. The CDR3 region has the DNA TGTGCCAGCAGTGGGGAGGGTCCGGCTTTT. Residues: CASSGEGPAF.

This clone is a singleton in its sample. The CDR3 here is CATRTDRAYEQYF. DNA of the CDR3: TGTGCCACCCGGACTGACAGGGCGTACGAGCAGTACTTC. This rearrangement joins TRBV6-5 to TRBJ2-7; 7 nucleotides match TRBD1. V lost 10 bases to trimming and J lost 4 bases; unmatched junction nucleotides: 10. The germline gives CDR1 MNHEY, CDR2 SVGAGI. The CDR3 consists of 13 residues.

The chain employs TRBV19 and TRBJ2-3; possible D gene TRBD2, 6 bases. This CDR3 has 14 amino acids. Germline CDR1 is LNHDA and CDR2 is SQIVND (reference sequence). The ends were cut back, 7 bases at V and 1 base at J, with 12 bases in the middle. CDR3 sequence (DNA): TGTGCCAGTACCCCCGGCGGGGGCACAGATACGCAGTATTTT. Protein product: CASTPGGGTDTQYF.

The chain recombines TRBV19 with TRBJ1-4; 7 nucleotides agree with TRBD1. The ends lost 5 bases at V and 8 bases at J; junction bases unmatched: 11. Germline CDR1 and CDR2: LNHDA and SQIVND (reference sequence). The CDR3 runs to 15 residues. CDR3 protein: CASSPTGRSGEKLFF. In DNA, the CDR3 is TGTGCCAGTAGTCCGACAGGGAGAAGTGGGGAAAAACTGTTTTTT.

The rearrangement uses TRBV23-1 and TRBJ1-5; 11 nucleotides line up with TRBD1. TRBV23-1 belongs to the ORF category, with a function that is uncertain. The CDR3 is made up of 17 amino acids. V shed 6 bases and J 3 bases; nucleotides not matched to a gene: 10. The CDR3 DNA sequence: TGCGCCAGCAGACTACCGGGACAGGGGGACGACAATCAGCCCCAGCATTTT. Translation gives CASRLPGQGDDNQPQHF.

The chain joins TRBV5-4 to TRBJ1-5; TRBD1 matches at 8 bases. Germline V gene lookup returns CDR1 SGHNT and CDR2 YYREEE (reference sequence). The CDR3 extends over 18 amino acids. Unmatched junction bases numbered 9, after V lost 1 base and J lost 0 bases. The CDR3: CASSLRGGTGVSNQPQHF. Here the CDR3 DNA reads TGTGCCAGCAGCTTGAGGGGGGGGACAGGAGTTAGCAATCAGCCCCAGCATTTT.

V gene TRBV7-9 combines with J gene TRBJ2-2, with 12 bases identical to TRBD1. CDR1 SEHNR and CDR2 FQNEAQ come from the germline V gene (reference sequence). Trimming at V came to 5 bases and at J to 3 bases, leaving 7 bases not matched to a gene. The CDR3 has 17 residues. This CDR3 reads CASSPPGQGADTGELFF. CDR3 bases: TGTGCCAGCAGCCCGCCGGGACAGGGGGCCGACACCGGGGAGCTGTTTTTT.

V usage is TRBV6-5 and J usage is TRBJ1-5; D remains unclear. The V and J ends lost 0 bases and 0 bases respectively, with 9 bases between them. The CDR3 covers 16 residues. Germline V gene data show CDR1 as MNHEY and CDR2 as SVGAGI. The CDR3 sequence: CASSYSPPGSNQPQHF. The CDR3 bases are TGTGCCAGCAGTTACTCCCCACCCGGTAGCAATCAGCCCCAGCATTTT.

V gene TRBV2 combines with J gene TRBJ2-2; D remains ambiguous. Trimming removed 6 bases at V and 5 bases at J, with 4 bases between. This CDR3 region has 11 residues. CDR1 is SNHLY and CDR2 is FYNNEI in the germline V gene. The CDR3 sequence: CASRTTGELFF. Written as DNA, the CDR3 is TGTGCCAGCAGAACTACCGGGGAGCTGTTTTTT.